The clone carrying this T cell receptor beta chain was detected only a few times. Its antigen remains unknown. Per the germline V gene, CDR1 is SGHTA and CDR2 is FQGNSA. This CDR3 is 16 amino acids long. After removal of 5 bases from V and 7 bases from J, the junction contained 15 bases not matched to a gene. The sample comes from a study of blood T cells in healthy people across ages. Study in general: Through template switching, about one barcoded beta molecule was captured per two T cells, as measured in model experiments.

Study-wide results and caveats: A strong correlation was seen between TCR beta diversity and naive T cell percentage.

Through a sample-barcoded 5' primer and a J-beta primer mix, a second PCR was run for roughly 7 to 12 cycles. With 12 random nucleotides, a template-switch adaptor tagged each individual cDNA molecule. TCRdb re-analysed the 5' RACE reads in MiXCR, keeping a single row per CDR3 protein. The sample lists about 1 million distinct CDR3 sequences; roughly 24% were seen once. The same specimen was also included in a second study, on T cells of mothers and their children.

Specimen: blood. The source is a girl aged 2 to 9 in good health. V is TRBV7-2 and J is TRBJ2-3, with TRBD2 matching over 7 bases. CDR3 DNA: TGTGCCAGCAGCCTAATTGTAGCGGGCGTCCCTTATACGCAGTATTTT. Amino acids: CASSLIVAGVPYTQYF.